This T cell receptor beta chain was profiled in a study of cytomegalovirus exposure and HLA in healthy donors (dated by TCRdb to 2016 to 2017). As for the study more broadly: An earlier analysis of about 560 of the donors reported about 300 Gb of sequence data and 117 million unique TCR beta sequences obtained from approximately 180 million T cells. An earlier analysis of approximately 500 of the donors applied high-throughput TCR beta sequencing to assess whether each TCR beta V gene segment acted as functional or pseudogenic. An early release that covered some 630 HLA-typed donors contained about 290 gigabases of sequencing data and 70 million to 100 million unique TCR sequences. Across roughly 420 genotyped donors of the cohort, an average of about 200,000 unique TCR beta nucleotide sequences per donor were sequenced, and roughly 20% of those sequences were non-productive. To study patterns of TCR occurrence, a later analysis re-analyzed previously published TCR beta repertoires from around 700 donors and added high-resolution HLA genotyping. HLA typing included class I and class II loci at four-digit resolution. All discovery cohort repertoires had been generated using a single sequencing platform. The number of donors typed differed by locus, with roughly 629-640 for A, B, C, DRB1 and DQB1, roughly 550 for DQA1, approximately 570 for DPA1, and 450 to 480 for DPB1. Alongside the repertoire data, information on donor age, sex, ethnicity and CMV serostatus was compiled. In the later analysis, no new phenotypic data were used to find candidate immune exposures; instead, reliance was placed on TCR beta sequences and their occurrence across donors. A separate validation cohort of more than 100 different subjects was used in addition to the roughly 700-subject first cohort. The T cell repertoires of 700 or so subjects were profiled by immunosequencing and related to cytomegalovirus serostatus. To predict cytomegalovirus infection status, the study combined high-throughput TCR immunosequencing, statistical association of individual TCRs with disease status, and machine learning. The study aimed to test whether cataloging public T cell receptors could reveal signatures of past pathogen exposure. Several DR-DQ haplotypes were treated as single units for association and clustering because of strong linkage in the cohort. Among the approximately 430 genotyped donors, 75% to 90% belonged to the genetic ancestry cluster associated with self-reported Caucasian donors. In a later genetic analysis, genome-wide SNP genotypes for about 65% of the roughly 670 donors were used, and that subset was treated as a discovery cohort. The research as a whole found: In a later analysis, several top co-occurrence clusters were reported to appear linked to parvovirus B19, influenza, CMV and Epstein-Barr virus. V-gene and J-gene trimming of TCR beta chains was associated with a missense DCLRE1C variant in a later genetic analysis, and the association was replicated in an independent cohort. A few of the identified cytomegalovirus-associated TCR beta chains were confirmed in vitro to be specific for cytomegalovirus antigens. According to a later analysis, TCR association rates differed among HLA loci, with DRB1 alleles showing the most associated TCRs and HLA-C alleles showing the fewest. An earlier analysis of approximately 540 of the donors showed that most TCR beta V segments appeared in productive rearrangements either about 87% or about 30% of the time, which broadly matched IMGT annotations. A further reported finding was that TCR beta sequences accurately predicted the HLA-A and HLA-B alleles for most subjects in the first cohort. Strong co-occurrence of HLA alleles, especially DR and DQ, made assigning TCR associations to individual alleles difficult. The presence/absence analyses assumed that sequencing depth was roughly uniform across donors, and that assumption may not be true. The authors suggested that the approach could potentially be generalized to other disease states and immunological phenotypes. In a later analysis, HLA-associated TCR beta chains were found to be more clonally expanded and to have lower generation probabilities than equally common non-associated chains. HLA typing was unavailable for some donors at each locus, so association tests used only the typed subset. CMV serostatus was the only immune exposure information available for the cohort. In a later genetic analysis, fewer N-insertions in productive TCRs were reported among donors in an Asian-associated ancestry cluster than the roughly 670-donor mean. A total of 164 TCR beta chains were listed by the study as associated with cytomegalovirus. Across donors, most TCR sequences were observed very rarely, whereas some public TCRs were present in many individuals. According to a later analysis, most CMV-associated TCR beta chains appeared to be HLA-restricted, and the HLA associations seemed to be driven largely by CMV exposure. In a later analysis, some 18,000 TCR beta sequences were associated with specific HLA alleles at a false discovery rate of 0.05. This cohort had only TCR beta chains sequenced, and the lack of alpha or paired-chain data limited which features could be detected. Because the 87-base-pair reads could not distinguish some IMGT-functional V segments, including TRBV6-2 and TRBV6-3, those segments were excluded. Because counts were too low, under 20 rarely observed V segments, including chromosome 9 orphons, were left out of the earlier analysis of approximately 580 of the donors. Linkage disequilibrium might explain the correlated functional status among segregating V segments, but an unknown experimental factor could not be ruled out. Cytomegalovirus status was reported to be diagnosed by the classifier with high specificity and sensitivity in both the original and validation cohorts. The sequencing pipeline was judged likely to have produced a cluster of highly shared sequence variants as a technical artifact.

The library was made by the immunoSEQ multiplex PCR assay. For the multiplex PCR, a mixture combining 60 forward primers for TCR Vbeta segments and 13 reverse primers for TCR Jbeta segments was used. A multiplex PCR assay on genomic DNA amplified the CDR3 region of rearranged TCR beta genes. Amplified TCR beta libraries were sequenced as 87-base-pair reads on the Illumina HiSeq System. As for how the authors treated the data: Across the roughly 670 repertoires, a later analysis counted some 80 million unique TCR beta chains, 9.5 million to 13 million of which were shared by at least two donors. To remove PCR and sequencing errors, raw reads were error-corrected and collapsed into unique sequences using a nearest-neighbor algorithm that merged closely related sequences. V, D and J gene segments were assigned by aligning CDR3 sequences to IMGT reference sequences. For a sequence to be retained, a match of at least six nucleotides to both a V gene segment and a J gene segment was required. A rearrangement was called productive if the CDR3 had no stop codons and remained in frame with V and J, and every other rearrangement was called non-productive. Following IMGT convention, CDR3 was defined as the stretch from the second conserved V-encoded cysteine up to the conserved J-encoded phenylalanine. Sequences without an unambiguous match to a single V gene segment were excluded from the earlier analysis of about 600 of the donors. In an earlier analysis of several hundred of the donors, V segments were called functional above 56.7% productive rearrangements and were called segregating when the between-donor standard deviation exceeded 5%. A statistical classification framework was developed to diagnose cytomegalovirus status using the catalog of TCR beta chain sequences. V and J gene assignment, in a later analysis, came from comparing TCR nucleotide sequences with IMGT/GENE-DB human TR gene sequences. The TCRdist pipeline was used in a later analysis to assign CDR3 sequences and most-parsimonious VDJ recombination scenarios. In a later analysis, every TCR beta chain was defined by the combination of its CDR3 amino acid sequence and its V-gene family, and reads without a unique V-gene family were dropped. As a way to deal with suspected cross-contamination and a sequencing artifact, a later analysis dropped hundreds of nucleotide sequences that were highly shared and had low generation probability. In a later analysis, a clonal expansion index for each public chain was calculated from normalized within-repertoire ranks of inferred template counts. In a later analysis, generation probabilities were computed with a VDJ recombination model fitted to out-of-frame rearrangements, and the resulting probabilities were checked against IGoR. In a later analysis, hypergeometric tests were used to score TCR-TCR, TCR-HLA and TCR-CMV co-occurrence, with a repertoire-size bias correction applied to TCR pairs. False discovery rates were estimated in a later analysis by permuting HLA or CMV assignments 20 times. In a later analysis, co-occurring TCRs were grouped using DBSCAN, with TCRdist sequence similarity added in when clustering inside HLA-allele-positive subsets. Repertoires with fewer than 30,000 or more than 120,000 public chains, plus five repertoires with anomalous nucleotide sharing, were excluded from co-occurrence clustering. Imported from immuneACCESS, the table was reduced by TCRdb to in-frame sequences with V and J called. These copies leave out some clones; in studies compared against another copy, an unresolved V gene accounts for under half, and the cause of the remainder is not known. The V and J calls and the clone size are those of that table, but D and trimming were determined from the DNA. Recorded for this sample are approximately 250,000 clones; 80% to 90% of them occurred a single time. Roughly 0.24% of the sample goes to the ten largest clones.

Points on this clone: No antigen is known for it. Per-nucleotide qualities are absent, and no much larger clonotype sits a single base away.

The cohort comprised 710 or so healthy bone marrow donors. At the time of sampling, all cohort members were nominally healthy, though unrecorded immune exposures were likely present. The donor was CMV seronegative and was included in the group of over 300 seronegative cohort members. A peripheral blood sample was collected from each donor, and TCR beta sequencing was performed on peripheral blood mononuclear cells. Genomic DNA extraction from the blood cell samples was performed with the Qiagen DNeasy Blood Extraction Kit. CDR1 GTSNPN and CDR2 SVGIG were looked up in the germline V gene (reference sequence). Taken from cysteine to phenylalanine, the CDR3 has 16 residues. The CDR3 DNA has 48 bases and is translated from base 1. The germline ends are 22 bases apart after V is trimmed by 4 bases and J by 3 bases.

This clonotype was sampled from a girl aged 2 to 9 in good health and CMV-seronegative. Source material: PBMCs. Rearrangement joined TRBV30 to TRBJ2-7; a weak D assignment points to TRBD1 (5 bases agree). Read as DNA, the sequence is TGTGCCTGGAACAGGTGGTCAAAACGAACCGACTACGAGCAGTACTTC. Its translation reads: CAWNRWSKRTDYEQYF.